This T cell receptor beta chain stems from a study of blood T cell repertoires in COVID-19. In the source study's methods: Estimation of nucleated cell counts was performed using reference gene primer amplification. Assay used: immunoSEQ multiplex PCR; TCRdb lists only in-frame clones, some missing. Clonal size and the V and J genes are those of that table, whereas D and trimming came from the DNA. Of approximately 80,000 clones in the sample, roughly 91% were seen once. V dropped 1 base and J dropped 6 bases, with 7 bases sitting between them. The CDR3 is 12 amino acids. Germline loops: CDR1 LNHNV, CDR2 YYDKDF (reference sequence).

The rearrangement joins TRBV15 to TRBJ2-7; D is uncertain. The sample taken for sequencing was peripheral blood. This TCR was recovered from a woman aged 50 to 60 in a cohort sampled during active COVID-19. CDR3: CATSRGVPEQYF. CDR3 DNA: TGTGCCACCAGCAGAGGAGTTCCCGAGCAGTACTTC.